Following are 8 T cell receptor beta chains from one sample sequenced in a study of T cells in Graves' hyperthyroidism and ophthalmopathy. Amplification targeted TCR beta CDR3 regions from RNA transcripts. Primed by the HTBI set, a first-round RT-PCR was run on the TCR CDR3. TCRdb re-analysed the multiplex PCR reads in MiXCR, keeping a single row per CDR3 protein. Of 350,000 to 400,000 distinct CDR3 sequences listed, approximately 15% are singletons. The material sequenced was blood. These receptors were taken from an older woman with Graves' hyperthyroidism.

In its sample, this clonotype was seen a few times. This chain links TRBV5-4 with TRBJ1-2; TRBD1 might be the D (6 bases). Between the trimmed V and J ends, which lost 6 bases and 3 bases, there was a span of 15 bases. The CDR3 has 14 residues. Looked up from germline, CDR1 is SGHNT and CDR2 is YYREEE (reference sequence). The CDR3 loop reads CASNRWGLDYGYTF. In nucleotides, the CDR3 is TGTGCCAGCAACCGATGGGGGCTTGACTATGGCTACACCTTC.

CDR3 residues: CASSGQFGSGNTIYF. The CDR3 coding sequence is TGTGCCAGCAGCGGCCAGTTCGGCTCTGGAAACACCATATATTTT. The rearrangement links TRBV9 to TRBJ1-3; no clear D gene. Trimming removed 3 bases at V and 0 bases at J, with 10 bases between. This CDR3 has 15 residues. Germline V CDR1 and CDR2: SGDLS, YYNGEE. Full variable domain (rest looked up from reference TRBV9 and TRBJ1-3): DSGVTQTPKHLITATGQRVTLRCSPRSGDLSVYWYQQSLDQGLQFLIQYYNGEERAKGNILERFSAQQFPDLHSELNLSSLELGDSALYFCASSGQFGSGNTIYFGEGSWLTVV.

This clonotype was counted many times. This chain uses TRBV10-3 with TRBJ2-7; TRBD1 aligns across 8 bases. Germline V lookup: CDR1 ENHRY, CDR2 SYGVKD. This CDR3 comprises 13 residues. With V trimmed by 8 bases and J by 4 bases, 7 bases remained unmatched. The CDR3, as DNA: TGTGCCATCGGCTGGCAGGGGGCATACGAGCAGTACTTC. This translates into CAIGWQGAYEQYF.

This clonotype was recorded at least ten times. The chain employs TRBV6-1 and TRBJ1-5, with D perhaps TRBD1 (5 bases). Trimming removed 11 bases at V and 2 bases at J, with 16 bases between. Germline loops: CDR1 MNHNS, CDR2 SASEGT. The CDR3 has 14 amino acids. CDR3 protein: CACGEPGGNQPQHF. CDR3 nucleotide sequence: TGTGCCTGCGGGGAACCGGGGGGCAATCAGCCCCAGCATTTT.

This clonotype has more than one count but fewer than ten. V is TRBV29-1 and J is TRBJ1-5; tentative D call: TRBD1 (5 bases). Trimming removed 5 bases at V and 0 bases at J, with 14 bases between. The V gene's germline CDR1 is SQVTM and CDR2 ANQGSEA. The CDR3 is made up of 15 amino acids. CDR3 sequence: CSVTQGANSNQPQHF. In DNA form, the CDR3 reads TGCAGCGTTACTCAGGGCGCAAATAGCAATCAGCCCCAGCATTTT.

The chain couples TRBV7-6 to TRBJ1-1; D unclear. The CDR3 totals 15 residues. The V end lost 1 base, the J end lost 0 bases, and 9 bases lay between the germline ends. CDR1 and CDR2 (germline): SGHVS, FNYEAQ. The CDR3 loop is CASSLVGLVNTEAFF. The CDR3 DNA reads TGTGCCAGCAGCTTAGTAGGGCTGGTGAACACTGAAGCTTTCTTT.

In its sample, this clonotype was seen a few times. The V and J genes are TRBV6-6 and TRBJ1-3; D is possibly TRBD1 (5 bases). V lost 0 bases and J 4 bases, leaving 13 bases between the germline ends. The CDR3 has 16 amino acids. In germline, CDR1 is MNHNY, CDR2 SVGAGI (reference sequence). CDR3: CASSYSGGVGGNTIYF. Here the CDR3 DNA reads TGTGCCAGCAGTTACTCGGGGGGGGTTGGAGGAAACACCATATATTTT.

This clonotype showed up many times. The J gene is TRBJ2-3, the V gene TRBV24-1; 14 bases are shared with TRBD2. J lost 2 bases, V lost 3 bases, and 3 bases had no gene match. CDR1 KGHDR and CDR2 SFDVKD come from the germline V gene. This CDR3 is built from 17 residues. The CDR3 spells CATSDPGLAGATDTQYF. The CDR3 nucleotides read TGTGCCACCAGTGATCCGGGACTAGCGGGGGCCACAGATACGCAGTATTTT.